This TCR beta chain was found in a study of metastatic and nonmetastatic thyroid tumors. The CDR3 is 18 amino acids. Germline V gene data show CDR1 as LNHDA and CDR2 as SQIVND (reference sequence). The germline V and J ends were trimmed by 5 bases and 1 base, with 21 bases remaining between them. Study-wide findings and caveats: Patients with malignant thyroid tumors reportedly had significantly higher TCR beta diversity than those with benign nodules, in blood and tumor.

This clone was counted only a few times. Its specificity is not known. Each patient came to thyroid surgery without any prior treatment (of any kind). In the authors' methods: Built for papillary thyroid cancer, a distant-metastasis classifier drew on CDR3 differences across clinicopathological groups. TCRdb re-clonotyped the PCR reads through MiXCR. It is TCRdb's table, rather than the study itself, that gives the V and J calls and clone size. The sample lists 15,000 or so clones, roughly 4% occurring once. The specimen sequenced was tumor tissue. The chain combines TRBV19 with TRBJ1-3; no firm D call. The TCR originated in a female donor with papillary thyroid cancer or a benign thyroid nodule (not recorded which). Some clones in this sample may be carry-over from other donors' samples. CDR3 loop: CASSVYPDWVKSGNTIYF. The DNA for the CDR3 is TGTGCCAGTAGTGTCTACCCCGACTGGGTGAAATCTGGAAACACCATATATTTT.